One sample yielded the 17 T cell receptor beta chains listed below, sequenced in a study of blood T cell repertoires in COVID-19. The data were produced by immunoSEQ multiplex PCR, yet TCRdb's version contains in-frame clones alone and is incomplete. The sample has roughly 110,000 clones, around nine tenths seen once. Sequencing used peripheral blood. The receptors originated from an older woman who had recovered from COVID-19.

V gene TRBV24-1 combines with J gene TRBJ1-2; D is unclear. V was clipped by 5 bases and J by 6 bases, with 9 bases between them. This CDR3 has 12 residues. The germline V gene has CDR1 KGHDR and CDR2 SFDVKD. The CDR3: CATSGVGDGYTF. The CDR3 bases are TGTGCCACCAGTGGCGTCGGGGATGGCTACACCTTC.

The chain recombines TRBV10-3 with TRBJ2-2; 7 nucleotides align to TRBD2. The V and J ends lost 6 bases and 5 bases, in that order; junction bases with no gene match: 9. Germline V gene lookup returns CDR1 ENHRY and CDR2 SYGVKD. This CDR3 has 15 residues. The DNA for the CDR3 is TGTGCCATCAGGGCGACGACTAGCAGGACCGGGGAGCTGTTTTTT. The encoded protein is CAIRATTSRTGELFF.

This sequence joins TRBV19 and TRBJ1-5, with D unresolved. The CDR3 length is 14 residues. V was clipped by 1 base and J by 6 bases, with 10 bases between them. CDR1 is LNHDA, CDR2 SQIVND, per germline (reference sequence). This CDR3 reads CASSIVGSGQPQHF. The DNA for the CDR3 is TGTGCCAGTAGTATAGTAGGCAGCGGTCAGCCCCAGCATTTT. Together with reference TRBV19 and TRBJ1-5, the CDR3 gives the full variable domain: DGGITQSPKYLFRKEGQNVTLSCEQNLNHDAMYWYRQDPGQGLRLIYYSQIVNDFQKGDIAEGYSVSREKKESFPLTVTSAQKNPTAFYLCASSIVGSGQPQHFGDGTRLSIL.

The genes are TRBV4-3 and TRBJ1-1; no definite D call. Trimming left V 0 bases short and J 5 bases short, with 10 bases between. The CDR3 totals 14 residues. Germline CDR1 and CDR2: LGHNA and YSLEER. The CDR3 sequence: CASSQDESRTEAFF. In DNA, the CDR3 is TGCGCCAGCAGCCAAGATGAGTCGAGAACTGAAGCTTTCTTT.

The chain joins TRBV27 to TRBJ2-1; 7 bases line up with TRBD2. V lost 2 bases and J lost 4; bases outside the gene matches: 8. From germline, CDR1 is MNHEY and CDR2 SMNVEV (reference sequence). The CDR3 runs to 16 residues. The CDR3 loop is CASSLRPGGGYNEQFF. CDR3 in DNA: TGTGCCAGCAGTTTACGCCCTGGGGGGGGTTACAATGAGCAGTTCTTC.

This sequence joins TRBV29-1 and TRBJ2-7; tentatively, D is TRBD1 (5 bases). CDR3 length equals 12 residues. The V end was cut by 7 bases, the J end by 5 bases, with 15 bases between. Germline V gene data show CDR1 as SQVTM and CDR2 as ANQGSEA. The CDR3 protein is CSAQGIGNEQYF. The CDR3 DNA follows: TGCAGCGCCCAGGGTATAGGCAACGAGCAGTACTTC.

This chain joins TRBV3-1 (or the pseudogene TRBV3-2) and TRBJ2-7, with 8 bases matching TRBD1. Trimming removed 4 bases from V and 4 bases from J; junction bases left unmatched: 6. The CDR3 loop spans 14 amino acids. The V gene's germline CDR1 is LGHDT and CDR2 YNNKEL (reference sequence). The CDR3 sequence is CASSRSQGAYEQYF. The CDR3, as DNA: TGTGCCAGCAGCCGCAGTCAGGGGGCTTACGAGCAGTACTTC.

This chain links TRBV7-9 with TRBJ2-2, with D tentatively TRBD1 (5 bases). The CDR3 extends over 15 amino acids. V was pared by 0 bases and J by 1 base, with 6 bases between. Germline assignment: CDR1 SEHNR and CDR2 FQNEAQ (reference sequence). CDR3 amino acids: CASSLAGRNTGELFF. The CDR3 nucleotides read TGTGCCAGCAGCTTAGCGGGGCGGAACACCGGGGAGCTGTTTTTT.

This chain connects TRBV6-5 to TRBJ1-2, with no clear D. V lost 6 bases and J 4 bases, leaving 9 bases between the germline ends. Germline CDR1 reads MNHEY; CDR2 reads SVGAGI. The CDR3 has 12 amino acids. This CDR3 is CASSARGYGYTF. In DNA form, the CDR3 reads TGTGCCAGCAGCGCCCGGGGCTATGGCTACACCTTC.

The J gene is TRBJ2-5, the V gene TRBV7-3; TRBD2 matches at 8 bases. J lost 6 bases, V lost 2 bases, and 5 bases had no gene match. Germline CDR1 SGHTA, CDR2 FQGTGA. The CDR3 spans 14 residues. In nucleotides, the CDR3 is TGTGCCAGCAGCTTAGGGGGACTAGTGAAGACCCAGTACTTC. It encodes CASSLGGLVKTQYF.

This sequence joins TRBV6-5 and TRBJ1-2; TRBD1 aligns across 7 bases. CDR1 MNHEY and CDR2 SVGAGI come from the germline V gene. The CDR3 totals 14 residues. The V and J ends lost 0 bases and 6 bases, in that order; junction bases with no gene match: 4. The CDR3 DNA follows: TGTGCCAGCAGTTACTCGACAGGGTCAAATGGCTACACCTTC. Translated, it gives CASSYSTGSNGYTF.

This chain uses TRBV20-1 with TRBJ1-3, with D possibly being TRBD1 (6 bases). Germline CDR1 and CDR2: DFQATT and SNEGSKA (reference sequence). The CDR3 totals 16 residues. V lost 3 bases, J lost 0 bases, and 15 bases lay in between. CDR3 bases: TGCAGTGCTAGTTTGCAGGGGACAACCTCTGGAAACACCATATATTTT. Translated: CSASLQGTTSGNTIYF.

CDR3 residues: CASSQDDSFDSPLHF. DNA for the CDR3: TGCGCCAGCAGCCAAGATGATAGTTTTGATTCACCCCTCCACTTT. The chain has TRBV4-1 and TRBJ1-6; D is undetermined. The germline V and J ends were trimmed by 0 bases and 8 bases, with 11 bases remaining between them. The germline gives CDR1 MGHRA, CDR2 YSYEKL. The CDR3 has 15 amino acids.

The chain uses TRBV6-5 and TRBJ1-3, with D perhaps TRBD1 (6 bases). The length of the CDR3 is 16 residues. Germline CDR1 and CDR2: MNHEY and SVGAGI. The V end lost 0 bases, the J end lost 0 bases, and 9 bases lay between the germline ends. The CDR3 here is CASSYSTGFSGNTIYF. The CDR3 nucleotides are TGTGCCAGCAGTTACTCGACAGGCTTCTCTGGAAACACCATATATTTT.

The chain employs TRBV7-9 and TRBJ1-4, with 9 bases matching TRBD1. This CDR3 has 16 residues. The V and J ends lost 4 bases and 5 bases, in that order; junction bases with no gene match: 8. Germline assignment: CDR1 SEHNR and CDR2 FQNEAQ (reference sequence). Written as DNA, the CDR3 is TGTGCCAGCAGCTGGACAGGGGCCGCCCAAAATGAAAAACTGTTTTTT. It translates to CASSWTGAAQNEKLFF.

Written as DNA, the CDR3 is TGCGCCAGCAGCTTGGCCGGGGACTATGGCTACACCTTC. Its translation: CASSLAGDYGYTF. The rearrangement links TRBV5-1 to TRBJ1-2; D is unresolved. With 0 bases removed from V and 3 bases from J, the gap between germline ends came to 6 bases. CDR3 length: 13 residues. Germline assignment: CDR1 SGHRS and CDR2 YFSETQ.

The chain uses TRBV4-1 and TRBJ2-3, with TRBD2 matching 9 bases. The CDR3 extends over 16 amino acids. V shed 0 bases, J shed 5 bases, and the junction held 6 bases outside the gene matches. Germline values: CDR1 MGHRA, CDR2 YSYEKL. CDR3 sequence (DNA): TGCGCCAGCAGCCAAGATGGTGATAGCGGGGGAGATACGCAGTATTTT. Its translation is CASSQDGDSGGDTQYF.